Sequencing of this T cell receptor beta chain was carried out in a study of OX40 agonist ivuxolimab in advanced cancers. Whole-study results and caveats: Determination of antigen specificity was not performed for the expanded peripheral T cells.

Concerning this clone itself: Antigen specificity is unknown.

TCRdb keeps only in-frame clones here, not all; method: immunoSEQ multiplex PCR. Here the sample spans 80,000 to 95,000 clones, approximately 90% being singletons. With 8 bases clipped from V and 3 bases from J, the junction kept 7 bases outside the gene matches. Per the germline V gene, CDR1 is SNHLY and CDR2 is FYNNEI. CDR3 size: 14 residues. Any history of autoimmune disease or systemic immunosuppression disqualified patients. The rearrangement links TRBV2 to TRBJ2-3; 8 nucleotides agree with TRBD2. Sequenced here: CD4+ or CD8+ T cells sorted from blood, sampled in a trial of the OX40 agonist ivuxolimab. This clonotype originated in an adult with an advanced solid tumor such as melanoma, head and neck, liver or kidney cancer. CDR3 bases: TGTGCCAGCGAGGGGGGACTAGGTACAGATACGCAGTATTTT. Translated, it gives CASEGGLGTDTQYF.